The 30 T cell receptor beta chains below all came from one sample that was sequenced in a study of T-cell memory formation after mild COVID-19. TCRdb reanalysed the 5' RACE reads using MiXCR and keeps one entry per CDR3 protein. The data hold around 210,000 distinct CDR3 sequences, with more than 8% observed a single time. The sequencing sample was made of PBMCs or a T cell subset sorted from them (not recorded which). Source of these receptors: a young man who had mild COVID-19 (a few samples of this study predate the infection). Cell type and time point are not known.

This clonotype was found a few times. This chain uses TRBV4-1 with TRBJ2-3; 12 positions match TRBD2. The trim removed 3 bases at V and 6 bases at J, leaving 7 bases unmatched. Germline CDR1 reads MGHRA; CDR2 reads YSYEKL. The CDR3 totals 16 residues. The CDR3 coding sequence is TGCGCCAGCAGCCAGAGGACTAGCGGGGACTGGGATACGCAGTATTTT. As protein: CASSQRTSGDWDTQYF.

V usage is TRBV6-6 and J usage is TRBJ1-3; no reliable D call. The CDR3 sequence is 16 residues long. Germline V lookup: CDR1 MNHNY, CDR2 SVGAGI (reference sequence). The V end was cut by 5 bases, the J end by 0 bases, with 14 bases between. The CDR3 region has the DNA TGTGCCAGCAGTCCCGGGCCGACCCCCTCTGGAAACACCATATATTTT. This translates into CASSPGPTPSGNTIYF.

This clonotype occurred a few times. Here the CDR3 reads CASSHRGASGNTIYF. The CDR3 bases are TGCGCCAGCAGCCACAGGGGAGCATCTGGAAACACCATATATTTT. This chain uses TRBV4-3 with TRBJ1-3, with D maybe TRBD1 (6 bases). V was cut by 3 bases and J by 1 base, with 10 bases left in between. This CDR3 is built from 15 residues. Germline V lookup: CDR1 LGHNA, CDR2 YSLEER.

This clonotype was counted between two and nine times. The chain is built from TRBV7-3 and TRBJ2-1; TRBD2 agrees at 8 bases. The CDR3 has 14 residues. V was clipped by 2 bases and J by 8 bases; unmatched bases: 5. The V gene's germline CDR1 is SGHTA and CDR2 FQGTGA. The DNA for the CDR3 is TGTGCCAGCAGCTTAGCGGGGGGCGGCTATGAGCAGTTCTTC. Translating it yields CASSLAGGGYEQFF.

J is TRBJ2-1 and V is TRBV5-1; D gene unclear. The ends were cut back, 4 bases at V and 7 bases at J, with 15 bases in the middle. CDR3 length equals 14 residues. Germline loops: CDR1 SGHRS, CDR2 YFSETQ. In nucleotides, the CDR3 is TGCGCCAGCAGCCCTGACTGGGTCCAAAATGAGCAGTTCTTC. Protein: CASSPDWVQNEQFF.

This clonotype was found many times. The chain couples TRBV12-3 or TRBV12-4 to TRBJ2-2; no reliable D call. V was trimmed by 3 bases and J by 1 base, leaving 9 bases between them. There are 15 residues in the CDR3. The DNA for the CDR3 is TGTGCCAGCAGTTTGCCCATGGGGAACACCGGGGAGCTGTTTTTT. Its protein is CASSLPMGNTGELFF.

The chain links TRBV5-6 to TRBJ1-1; 7 positions match TRBD1. CDR1 is SGHDT and CDR2 is YYEEEE in the germline V gene. The CDR3 spans 15 residues. Trimming removed 7 bases from V and 1 base from J; junction bases left unmatched: 10. CDR3 in DNA: TGTGCCAGCTCTCGGGAAGGGGGCGCGAACACTGAAGCTTTCTTT. Protein product: CASSREGGANTEAFF.

This clonotype was seen a few times. J is TRBJ1-1 and V is TRBV20-1; 12 bases are shared with TRBD1. Germline V CDR1 and CDR2: DFQATT, SNEGSKA (reference sequence). Germline trimming cut 3 bases from V and 7 bases from J; bases unmatched to any gene: 6. The CDR3 covers 14 residues. This chain's CDR3 is CSARGQGAKNEAFF. In DNA form, the CDR3 reads TGCAGTGCTAGGGGACAGGGGGCTAAGAATGAAGCTTTCTTT.

This clonotype has a handful of counts. The junction differs from germline at one of its ends, possibly a read error. The chain joins TRBV3-1 to TRBJ2-3, with TRBD1 identical over 7 bases. Germline V gene sequence: CDR1 LGHDT, CDR2 YNNKEL (reference sequence). This CDR3 is 16 amino acids long. For the CDR3, the DNA is TGTGCCAGCAGACAAGGAAACAGGGGAAGCACAGATACGCAGTATTTT. Encoded protein: CASRQGNRGSTDTQYF.

In this sample, this clonotype turned up a few times. J is TRBJ1-6 and V is TRBV7-2; D is undetermined. Germline assignment: CDR1 SGHTA and CDR2 FQGNSA. The CDR3 has 14 residues. V gave up 1 base and J gave up 10 bases, with 11 bases separating them. The CDR3, as DNA: TGTGCCAGCAGCTTAGAAGGTCTAAGCTCACCCCTCCACTTT. Translating it yields CASSLEGLSSPLHF. The full variable domain, completed using reference TRBV7-2 and TRBJ1-6, is GAGVSQSPSNKVTEKGKDVELRCDPISGHTALYWYRQSLGQGLEFLIYFQGNSAPDKSGLPSDRFSAERTGGSVSTLTIQRTQQEDSAVYLCASSLEGLSSPLHFGNGTRLTVT.

The CDR3 bases are TGTGCCAGCAGCTTAGGACTAGCGGGAACCGGCTACGAGCAGTACTTC. Translating gives CASSLGLAGTGYEQYF. The chain couples TRBV7-9 to TRBJ2-7; 11 bases line up with TRBD2. The CDR3 sequence is 16 residues long. Germline CDR1 reads SEHNR; CDR2 reads FQNEAQ (reference sequence). The V segment lost 1 base and the J segment 3 bases; nucleotides outside the gene matches: 5.

This clonotype has only a few counts. This sequence joins TRBV7-9 and TRBJ2-3; 10 nucleotides align to TRBD2. J gave up 1 base and V 3 bases, and 1 base lay outside the gene matches. The CDR3 is 15 amino acids. Germline V gives CDR1 SEHNR, CDR2 FQNEAQ (reference sequence). The CDR3 nucleotides read TGTGCCAGCAGCTTCACTAGCGGGGGCACAGATACGCAGTATTTT. This translates into CASSFTSGGTDTQYF.

This clonotype has at least ten counts. The chain uses TRBV20-1 and TRBJ2-3, with 16 bases aligning to TRBD2. The V gene's germline CDR1 is DFQATT and CDR2 SNEGSKA (reference sequence). The CDR3 totals 16 residues. Losses at the gene ends were 5 bases for V and 3 bases for J; bases not matched to a gene: 5. Here the CDR3 reads CSAGTSGGAGTDTQYF. CDR3 DNA: TGCAGTGCTGGGACTAGCGGGGGGGCGGGGACAGATACGCAGTATTTT.

This chain links TRBV12-3 or TRBV12-4 with TRBJ1-1, with D tentatively TRBD1 (6 bases). CDR3 size: 13 residues. V was pared by 3 bases and J by 5 bases, with 10 bases between. The CDR3 sequence: CASSFRTATEAFF. CDR3 DNA sequence: TGTGCCAGCAGTTTCCGGACAGCAACTGAAGCTTTCTTT.

This clonotype turned up a few times. The V gene is TRBV19, the J gene TRBJ2-1, with a weak D call TRBD2 (7 bases). The CDR3 length is 11 residues. Germline V gives CDR1 LNHDA, CDR2 SQIVND (reference sequence). The CDR3 here is CAGGPANEQFF. For the CDR3, the DNA is TGTGCGGGGGGGCCTGCCAATGAGCAGTTCTTC.

A single count supports this clonotype. The chain links TRBV7-8 to TRBJ1-4; possibly TRBD1 for D (6 bases). The CDR3 consists of 13 residues. Trimming removed 6 bases at V and 7 bases at J, with 12 bases between. Germline loops: CDR1 SGHVS, CDR2 FQNEAQ. The CDR3 sequence: CASSQGLSEKLFF. The CDR3 DNA sequence: TGTGCCAGCAGTCAGGGGTTGAGTGAAAAACTGTTTTTT.

The V and J genes are TRBV5-6 and TRBJ2-1, with 14 positions matching TRBD2. V shed 4 bases, J shed 10 bases, and the junction held 7 bases outside the gene matches. The CDR3 has 15 amino acids. In germline, CDR1 is SGHDT, CDR2 YYEEEE. CDR3 protein: CASSPGLAGVGEQFF. The CDR3 DNA reads as TGTGCCAGCAGCCCGGGACTAGCGGGGGTAGGGGAGCAGTTCTTC. Together with reference TRBV5-6 and TRBJ2-1, the CDR3 gives the full variable domain: DAGVTQSPTHLIKTRGQQVTLRCSPKSGHDTVSWYQQALGQGPQFIFQYYEEEERQRGNFPDRFSGHQFPNYSSELNVNALLLGDSALYLCASSPGLAGVGEQFFGPGTRLTVL.

The chain carries TRBV12-3 or TRBV12-4 and TRBJ1-6, with no clear D. The CDR3 length is 12 residues. Trimming shortened V by 2 bases and J by 9 bases, and 5 bases separated the two germline ends. The CDR3 reads CASSLQGSPLHF. The CDR3 bases are TGTGCCAGCAGTTTACAAGGTTCACCCCTCCACTTT.

The chain is built from TRBV6-2 or TRBV6-3 and TRBJ2-2, with 12 positions matching TRBD2. Germline V gene sequence: CDR1 MNHEY, CDR2 SVGEGT. V trimming: 8 bases; J trimming: 3 bases; junction bases outside the gene matches: 4. The CDR3 covers 15 residues. CDR3 in DNA: TGTGCCAGCCGACTAGCGGGGGTGTACACCGGGGAGCTGTTTTTT. Translating gives CASRLAGVYTGELFF.

This chain uses TRBV29-1 with TRBJ1-1; a possible D gene is TRBD1 (6 bases). From germline, CDR1 is SQVTM and CDR2 ANQGSEA. The CDR3 totals 14 residues. The V end was cut by 3 bases, the J end by 7 bases, with 18 bases between. The CDR3 DNA reads TGCAGCGTTGATGTCCCGGTAGGGGGTAATGAAGCTTTCTTT. This translates into CSVDVPVGGNEAFF.

V is TRBV5-1 and J is TRBJ2-7, with D possibly TRBD1 on 5 matching bases. Trimming cost V 0 bases and J 6 bases, with 7 bases left between them. Looked up from germline, CDR1 is SGHRS and CDR2 is YFSETQ. The CDR3 sequence is 12 residues long. In nucleotides, the CDR3 is TGCGCCAGCAGCTTGGGACAGACCGAGCAGTACTTC. Translating gives CASSLGQTEQYF. Drawing the rest from reference TRBV5-1 and TRBJ2-7, the complete variable domain is KAGVTQTPRYLIKTRGQQVTLSCSPISGHRSVSWYQQTPGQGLQFLFEYFSETQRNKGNFPGRFSGRQFSNSRSEMNVSTLELGDSALYLCASSLGQTEQYFGPGTRLTVT.

This chain links TRBV30 with TRBJ2-7; D remains ambiguous. V gave up 3 bases and J gave up 9 bases, with 15 bases separating them. The CDR3 totals 12 residues. From germline, CDR1 is GTSNPN and CDR2 SVGIG (reference sequence). This chain's CDR3 is CAWSQAQSGQYF. CDR3 DNA: TGTGCCTGGAGCCAAGCCCAATCCGGGCAGTACTTC.

The J gene is TRBJ1-1, the V gene TRBV12-3 or TRBV12-4; D unresolved. This CDR3 has 12 residues. V lost 3 bases and J 4 bases, leaving 6 bases between the germline ends. CDR3 DNA: TGTGCCAGCAGTTTTGTCGGCACTGAAGCTTTCTTT. Protein: CASSFVGTEAFF.

This clonotype was seen at least ten times. This sequence joins TRBV24-1 and TRBJ2-3; unclear D gene. This CDR3 is built from 13 residues. Germline V gene data show CDR1 as KGHDR and CDR2 as SFDVKD. V was shortened by 7 bases and J by 0 bases, with 7 bases between the two germline ends. CDR3 nucleotide sequence: TGTGCCACCAGCTCATCTAGCACAGATACGCAGTATTTT. Its protein is CATSSSSTDTQYF.

Only a few counts were recorded for this clonotype. The chain is built from TRBV7-2 and TRBJ1-1, with 8 bases identical to TRBD1. Looked up from germline, CDR1 is SGHTA and CDR2 is FQGNSA. Trimming at V came to 5 bases and at J to 10 bases, leaving 9 bases not matched to a gene. The CDR3 has 13 residues. The CDR3 DNA sequence: TGTGCCAGCAGCCCCCCCCCCAGGGGGCGAGCTTTCTTT. The encoded protein is CASSPPPRGRAFF.

This clonotype turned up a few times. The J gene is TRBJ2-3, the V gene TRBV5-1; D is tentatively TRBD1 or TRBD2 (6 bases each). CDR1 is SGHRS and CDR2 is YFSETQ in the germline V gene. Between the trimmed V and J ends, which lost 3 bases and 0 bases, there was a span of 14 bases. This CDR3 is built from 16 residues. The CDR3: CASSWGRGASTDTQYF. The DNA for the CDR3 is TGCGCCAGCAGCTGGGGAAGGGGGGCTAGCACAGATACGCAGTATTTT.

V gene TRBV12-3 or TRBV12-4 combines with J gene TRBJ2-4, with 10 bases that match TRBD2. The V gene end was trimmed by 5 bases and the J gene end by 5 bases; junction bases not matched to a gene: 6. The CDR3 totals 15 residues. CDR3 nucleotide sequence: TGTGCCAGCAGTAGCGGGGGGGCAAATCAAAACATTCAGTACTTC. Protein product: CASSSGGANQNIQYF.

The chain couples TRBV6-1 to TRBJ2-2; D unclear. The CDR3 extends over 14 amino acids. V shed 4 bases and J shed 0 bases, with 6 bases lying between them. In germline, CDR1 is MNHNS, CDR2 SASEGT. As DNA, the CDR3 is TGTGCCAGCAGTGTCCTATCGAACACCGGGGAGCTGTTTTTT. This sequence encodes CASSVLSNTGELFF.

This clonotype was counted a few times. The V and J genes are TRBV7-2 and TRBJ2-5; TRBD1 matches at 7 bases. V was clipped by 4 bases and J by 4 bases; unmatched bases: 3. CDR1 is SGHTA and CDR2 is FQGNSA in the germline V gene. CDR3 length: 13 amino acids. CDR3 bases: TGTGCCAGCAGCTCATACAGGGGAGAGACCCAGTACTTC. It encodes CASSSYRGETQYF.

This clonotype was detected ten times or more. The chain has TRBV6-5 and TRBJ1-1; the match to TRBD1 covers 7 bases. The CDR3 totals 15 residues. J gave up 5 bases and V 8 bases, and 14 bases lay outside the gene matches. Germline loops: CDR1 MNHEY, CDR2 SVGAGI. DNA of the CDR3: TGTGCCAGCGGTTCAGGGGGGGCTGGTTTAACTGAAGCTTTCTTT. Protein: CASGSGGAGLTEAFF.